This TCR beta chain is from a study of T cell responses to AZD1222 COVID-19 vaccine. Study-wide results and limits: Sampled repertoires all dated from after the peak T cell response. CD4 TCRs associated with vaccination spanned spike, dominating at 160-218 and 743-854. At study baseline, merely five or six AZD1222 recipients were seropositive. The donors showed a predominance of white British ancestry and of females, with possible underestimation of clonal diversity.

Measured with immunoSEQ multiplex PCR; TCRdb has only the in-frame clones, and not every one. The table has fewer than 120,000 clones, 81% seen once. J lost 3 bases, V lost 2 bases, and 6 bases had no gene match. This CDR3 contains 15 residues. Per germline, CDR1 SGHRS and CDR2 YFSETQ. On this clone itself: As yet, its antigen is unknown.

The receptor comes from an adult in good health. The material was peripheral blood, obtained on day 0 of AZD1222 vaccination. The chain uses TRBV5-1 and TRBJ2-7, with 9 bases matching TRBD2. Written as DNA, the CDR3 is TGCGCCAGCAGCTTCGTGGCTAGCGGGAACTACGAGCAGTACTTC. Amino acid sequence: CASSFVASGNYEQYF.